By sample share, the clone carrying this T cell receptor (beta chain) is medium-sized. Its target is unknown. TRB rearrangements were amplified by multiplex PCR with BIOMED2 TRB-A/B primers. One entry per CDR3 protein, called by TCRdb with MiXCR from the multiplex PCR reads. The data show some 5,300 distinct CDR3 sequences, with 25% to 35% seen just once and approximately 5.5% held by the top ten. In germline, CDR1 is GTSNPN, CDR2 SVGIG (reference sequence). V lost 4 bases to trimming and J lost 5 bases, with 7 bases between them. This CDR3 is 11 amino acids long. Blood genomic DNA input for TRB amplification was 250-500 ng. This sample is drawn from a study of T and B cells in COVID-19 patients. As for the study in general: Peripheral blood came from COVID-19 patients with active infection or after recovery. Of approximately 19 active-infection patients, 12 were critically ill with mechanical ventilation or extracorporeal membrane oxygenation. Study-wide findings and caveats: The recovered cohort had fewer than 3,000 exclusive TCR clusters, including around 34 low generation probability clusters.

This rearrangement joins TRBV30 to TRBJ2-3; unclear D gene. The sequence came from a human donor with active COVID-19. Sequencing input: blood. Here the CDR3 reads CAWTLIDTQYF. The DNA of the CDR3 is TGTGCCTGGACCCTGATAGATACGCAGTATTTT.